The clone carrying this T cell receptor beta chain was recorded only once. This sample includes further DNA sequences coding for the same CDR3. In the original analysis: Amplified reference gene primers provided the basis for estimating nucleated cell counts. Repertoires were generated with immunoSEQ multiplex PCR, while TCRdb's copy carries only in-frame clones and drops some. V and J calls and clone size come straight from that table; D and trimming were deduced from the DNA. The table includes 72,000 or so clones, about 85% detected once. This entry is derived from a study of blood T cell repertoires in COVID-19. Study at large: The United States, Italy and Spain supplied acute and convalescent COVID-19 samples.

The CDR3 has 12 amino acids. Between the trimmed V and J ends, which lost 8 bases and 2 bases, there was a span of 9 bases. Germline values: CDR1 MNHEY, CDR2 SVGAGI. The TCR was taken from a woman older than 75 with active or convalescent COVID-19. The chain is built from TRBV6-5 and TRBJ1-2, with D perhaps TRBD1 (6 bases). The sample comprised peripheral blood. DNA for the CDR3: TGTGCCAGCCGGCAGGGGAACTATGGCTACACCTTC. Residues: CASRQGNYGYTF.